This TCR beta chain emerged from a study of T cell responses to AZD1222 COVID-19 vaccine. With respect to this clone: Its antigen is not identified.

Using immunoSEQ multiplex PCR, the repertoire was profiled, and TCRdb retains in-frame clones only, with some absent. The repertoire includes more than 140,000 clones, 85% to 95% of them detected once, and around 0.85% sits in the top ten. Findings and caveats of the study: Regions left unmutated in variants are reportedly the target of nearly half of spike-specific TCRs. Seropositive status at baseline applied to only five to seven AZD1222 recipients. Repertoires were collected only later (after the peak T cell response had occurred). Dominant at 160-218 and 743-854, vaccine-associated CD4 TCRs also spanned spike.

In germline, CDR1 is MNHEY, CDR2 SVGAGI. With 7 bases clipped from V and 2 bases from J, the junction kept 7 bases outside the gene matches. This CDR3 has 15 amino acids. The material was peripheral blood, obtained on day 0 of MenACWY control vaccination. V usage is TRBV6-5 and J usage is TRBJ2-1; 8 bases agree with TRBD1. This TCR was sampled from an adult in good health. Written as DNA, the CDR3 is TGTGCCAGCAAACAAAGGACAGGGACCTACAATGAGCAGTTCTTC. Protein: CASKQRTGTYNEQFF.